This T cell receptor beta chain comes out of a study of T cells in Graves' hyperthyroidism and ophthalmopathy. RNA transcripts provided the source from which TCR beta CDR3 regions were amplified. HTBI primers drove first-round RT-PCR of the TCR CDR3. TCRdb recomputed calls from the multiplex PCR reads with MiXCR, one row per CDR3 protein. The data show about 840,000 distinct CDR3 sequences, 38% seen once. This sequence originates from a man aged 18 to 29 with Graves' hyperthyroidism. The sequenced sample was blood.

This CDR3 is CASRTGTGNSPLHF. CDR3 coding DNA: TGTGCCAGCAGGACCGGGACCGGGAATTCACCCCTCCACTTT. This chain connects TRBV19 to TRBJ1-6; D might be TRBD1 (5 bases). The CDR3 consists of 14 residues. Germline V gene data show CDR1 as LNHDA and CDR2 as SQIVND (reference sequence). V was cut by 9 bases and J by 7 bases, with 16 bases left in between. Full variable domain (missing parts from reference TRBV19 and TRBJ1-6): DGGITQSPKYLFRKEGQNVTLSCEQNLNHDAMYWYRQDPGQGLRLIYYSQIVNDFQKGDIAEGYSVSREKKESFPLTVTSAQKNPTAFYLCASRTGTGNSPLHFGNGTRLTVT.